The T cell receptor (beta chain) under discussion was sequenced for a study of Ad26.COV2.S vaccination and SARS-CoV-2 variants. At the level of the study: A COV1001 Ad26.COV2.S trial-arm participant provided the sample.

Treatment of the sample: about 20 received Ad26.COV2.S at low or high dose, single or two shots; 5 received placebo; per-sample allocation not given. Vaccine and placebo recipients were sampled on day 63 after the first injection. Based in Boston, the donor was an adult of 18-55 years. The protocol was immunoSEQ multiplex PCR, while the TCRdb copy is restricted to in-frame clones and leaves out a portion. The sample gives some 300,000 clones, 85% to 90% of which show up once; 1.5% to 2.5% is in the top ten. As concerns this clone: The same CDR3 is also encoded by other DNA sequences in this sample.

CDR1 KGHSH and CDR2 LQKENI come from the germline V gene. Trimming stripped 0 bases from V and 2 bases from J, with 8 bases between. The CDR3 sequence is 15 residues long. The input for sequencing was peripheral blood, taken in a trial of Ad26.COV2.S vaccine versus placebo. The receptor's source is a person between 18 and 65 years old who received the Ad26.COV2.S COVID-19 vaccine or a placebo. The chain links TRBV18 to TRBJ1-3, with a weak D call TRBD1 (5 bases). CDR3 amino acids: CASSPPGLTGNTIYF. As DNA, the CDR3 is TGTGCCAGCTCACCACCGGGACTGACTGGAAACACCATATATTTT.